This is a list of T cell receptor beta chains from one sample in a study of blood T cell repertoires in COVID-19. Repertoires were generated with immunoSEQ multiplex PCR, while TCRdb's copy carries only in-frame clones and drops some. The sample lists about 69,000 clones, approximately 83% seen once, with around 2.9% in the top ten. The sequenced sample consisted of peripheral blood. These receptors came from a man aged 80 or over with acute or convalescent COVID-19. Both conserved end residues are part of each CDR3. Each record gives: D gene, V gene, clone size, J gene, CDR3 DNA, CDR3 protein. D genes are given only for firm matches. Clone size is given for some rows only: seen once, a few or many times, or a class if the clone is expanded.

d_gene: .; v_gene: TRBV2; abundance: .; j_gene: TRBJ1-2; CDR3nt: TGTGCCAGCAGTGGGACTGCCGGTGGCTACACCTTC; CDR3aa: CASSGTAGGYTF
d_gene: .; v_gene: TRBV7-9; abundance: .; j_gene: TRBJ1-1; CDR3nt: TGTGCCAGCAGCTACAGGAACACTGAAGCTTTCTTT; CDR3aa: CASSYRNTEAFF
d_gene: .; v_gene: TRBV15; abundance: .; j_gene: TRBJ1-4; CDR3nt: TGTGCCACCAGCGAGGGGGATGTGACTAATGAAAAACTGTTTTTT; CDR3aa: CATSEGDVTNEKLFF
d_gene: TRBD2; v_gene: TRBV10-1; abundance: .; j_gene: TRBJ2-1; CDR3nt: TGCGCCAGCAGTCGGACTAGCGGGTCCAATGAGCAGTTCTTC; CDR3aa: CASSRTSGSNEQFF
d_gene: .; v_gene: TRBV6-5; abundance: .; j_gene: TRBJ1-2; CDR3nt: TGTGCCAGCAACCAGCGGGGAGATGGCTACACCTTC; CDR3aa: CASNQRGDGYTF
d_gene: TRBD2; v_gene: TRBV10-2; abundance: .; j_gene: TRBJ2-1; CDR3nt: TGCGCCAGCAGCCAGACTAGCGGGGGCCACCATGAGCAGTTCTTC; CDR3aa: CASSQTSGGHHEQFF
d_gene: TRBD1; v_gene: TRBV24-1; abundance: .; j_gene: TRBJ2-1; CDR3nt: TGTGCCACCAGTGATTCGACAGGGCTGTTATGGTTCGATGAGCAGTTCTTC; CDR3aa: CATSDSTGLLWFDEQFF
d_gene: TRBD2; v_gene: TRBV6-6; abundance: .; j_gene: TRBJ2-7; CDR3nt: TGTGCCAGCAGTCCAGGACAGGGCGGGACTAGCGGGAGGCAGGGGTACTTC; CDR3aa: CASSPGQGGTSGRQGYF
d_gene: TRBD1; v_gene: TRBV18; abundance: .; j_gene: TRBJ1-1; CDR3nt: TGTGCCAGCTCGCCTACAGGGGGAAGCACTGAAGCTTTCTTT; CDR3aa: CASSPTGGSTEAFF
d_gene: TRBD2; v_gene: TRBV6-1; abundance: .; j_gene: TRBJ2-7; CDR3nt: TGTGCCAGCAGTGATTTACGACTAGCGGGAGAAGAGCAGTACTTC; CDR3aa: CASSDLRLAGEEQYF
d_gene: TRBD2; v_gene: TRBV10-3; abundance: .; j_gene: TRBJ2-6; CDR3nt: TGTGCCATCAGGGGGCTAGCGGTAGGCTCTGGGGCCAACGTCCTGACTTTC; CDR3aa: CAIRGLAVGSGANVLTF
d_gene: TRBD2; v_gene: TRBV6-5; abundance: .; j_gene: TRBJ2-3; CDR3nt: TGTGCCAGCAGTTACGGGGGGGTTAGCACAGATACGCAGTATTTT; CDR3aa: CASSYGGVSTDTQYF
d_gene: TRBD2; v_gene: TRBV11-3; abundance: .; j_gene: TRBJ2-5; CDR3nt: TGTGCCAGCAGCTTGGGGGGGGTCCAAGAGACCCAGTACTTC; CDR3aa: CASSLGGVQETQYF
d_gene: TRBD2; v_gene: TRBV5-4; abundance: .; j_gene: TRBJ2-1; CDR3nt: TGTGCCAGCAGCTCGGTAGCGGGAGGATTACGTGAGCAGTTCTTC; CDR3aa: CASSSVAGGLREQFF
d_gene: TRBD2; v_gene: TRBV6-5; abundance: once; j_gene: TRBJ2-1; CDR3nt: TGTGCCAGCAGCCGGACTAGCGAGTACAATGAGCAGTTCTTC; CDR3aa: CASSRTSEYNEQFF
d_gene: .; v_gene: TRBV2; abundance: .; j_gene: TRBJ2-2; CDR3nt: TGTGCCAGTTCAACAGGGAAGGGCACCGGGGAGCTGTTTTTT; CDR3aa: CASSTGKGTGELFF
d_gene: .; v_gene: TRBV30; abundance: .; j_gene: TRBJ2-5; CDR3nt: TGTGCCTGGAGTGTATCCGGGAAGACCCAGTACTTC; CDR3aa: CAWSVSGKTQYF
d_gene: .; v_gene: TRBV30; abundance: .; j_gene: TRBJ1-1; CDR3nt: TGTGCCTGGAGCCTTAGACGGGACACTGAAGCTTTCTTT; CDR3aa: CAWSLRRDTEAFF
d_gene: .; v_gene: TRBV24-1; abundance: .; j_gene: TRBJ2-7; CDR3nt: TGTGCCACCAGTGATTCTCGTTCAGGCCCGAGGGAATCCTACGAGCAGTACTTC; CDR3aa: CATSDSRSGPRESYEQYF
d_gene: TRBD1; v_gene: TRBV11-3; abundance: .; j_gene: TRBJ1-2; CDR3nt: TGTGCCAGCAGCTTGGTCAAAACGGACAGGGGGCAGGAGGGCTACACCTTC; CDR3aa: CASSLVKTDRGQEGYTF
d_gene: TRBD1; v_gene: TRBV9; abundance: .; j_gene: TRBJ2-7; CDR3nt: TGTGCCAGCAGCGTAAGTGGGTCAGGGGGCTACGAGCAGTACTTC; CDR3aa: CASSVSGSGGYEQYF
d_gene: TRBD2; v_gene: TRBV6-1; abundance: .; j_gene: TRBJ2-1; CDR3nt: TGTGCCAGCAGTGAGGGACTAGCGGGATACAATGAGCAGTTCTTC; CDR3aa: CASSEGLAGYNEQFF
d_gene: TRBD1; v_gene: TRBV5-5; abundance: once; j_gene: TRBJ1-1; CDR3nt: TGTGCCAGCAAAGTTGGACAGGGGCTGGGGGCTGGGAACACTGAAGCTTTCTTT; CDR3aa: CASKVGQGLGAGNTEAFF